These 27 T cell receptor beta chains were all obtained from the same sample, sequenced in a study of blood T cell repertoires in COVID-19 (dated by TCRdb to the early 2020s). The method was the immunoSEQ multiplex PCR assay. The table comes from immuneACCESS by way of TCRdb, which keeps in-frame sequences with V and J called. Part of the clones is missing from these tables; in studies checked, under half for an unresolved V gene and the rest for unknown reasons. The table for this sample lists some 170,000 clones; nearly 80% of them were counted only once. The ten largest clonotypes hold 26% of the sample. The sample comprised peripheral blood. These receptors were taken from a woman between 70 and 85 years old with acute or convalescent COVID-19.

This chain links TRBV7-9 with TRBJ2-5; tentatively, D is TRBD2 (6 bases). Per the germline V gene, CDR1 is SEHNR and CDR2 is FQNEAQ (reference sequence). With 3 bases removed from V and 2 bases from J, the gap between germline ends came to 16 bases. This CDR3 is 16 amino acids long. For the CDR3, the DNA is TGTGCCAGCAGCTTCTACCGTGCGGGATCTCAAGAGACCCAGTACTTC. It translates to CASSFYRAGSQETQYF.

This clone appeared a few times. V is TRBV10-3 and J is TRBJ1-5; tentative D call: TRBD1 (6 bases). Trimming removed 4 bases from V and 11 bases from J, with 15 bases in between. Germline CDR1 is ENHRY and CDR2 is SYGVKD. The CDR3 extends over 13 amino acids. The CDR3 loop reads CAISGQGKEAQHF. CDR3 nucleotides: TGTGCCATCAGTGGCCAGGGGAAGGAGGCCCAGCATTTT.

The chain links TRBV11-2 to TRBJ1-6; no clear D gene. V gave up 1 base and J gave up 9 bases, with 10 bases separating them. This CDR3 region has 14 residues. Per the germline V gene, CDR1 is SGHAT and CDR2 is FQNNGV. In nucleotides, the CDR3 is TGTGCCAGCAGCTTAGGAAGGCACAGTTCACCCCTCCACTTT. It translates to CASSLGRHSSPLHF. The whole variable domain, filled in from reference TRBV11-2 and TRBJ1-6, reads EAGVAQSPRYKIIEKRQSVAFWCNPISGHATLYWYQQILGQGPKLLIQFQNNGVVDDSQLPKDRFSAERLKGVDSTLKIQPAKLEDSAVYLCASSLGRHSSPLHFGNGTRLTVT.

CDR3 in DNA: TGTGCCACCAGCAGACCAGACAGGTTTTCCTACGAGCAGTACTTC. Its protein is CATSRPDRFSYEQYF. The chain is built from TRBV15 and TRBJ2-7; weak D call: TRBD1 (6 bases). The germline gives CDR1 LNHNV, CDR2 YYDKDF (reference sequence). The V end lost 2 bases, the J end lost 1 base, and 12 bases lay between the germline ends. The CDR3 runs 15 residues.

This chain uses TRBV6-4 with TRBJ2-1; 8 bases map to TRBD2. The CDR3 runs 15 residues. Trimming removed 2 bases from V and 1 base from J; junction bases left unmatched: 1. Germline CDR1 is MRHNA and CDR2 is SNTAGT. The CDR3 protein is CASSDVAGSYNEQFF. The CDR3 region has the DNA TGTGCCAGCAGTGACGTAGCGGGGTCCTACAATGAGCAGTTCTTC.

The chain employs TRBV24-1 and TRBJ2-1; 7 positions match TRBD2. The J segment lost 3 bases and the V segment lost 3 bases, leaving 7 bases of the junction unmatched. Germline CDR1 is KGHDR and CDR2 is SFDVKD. The CDR3 loop spans 16 amino acids. The CDR3 region has the DNA TGTGCCACCAGTGATCGGAACAGCGGGATCTACAATGAGCAGTTCTTC. Translating gives CATSDRNSGIYNEQFF.

This chain connects TRBV4-1 to TRBJ2-7, with 7 bases identical to TRBD1. Germline trimming cut 3 bases from V and 4 bases from J; bases unmatched to any gene: 9. The CDR3 spans 15 residues. CDR1 is MGHRA and CDR2 is YSYEKL in the germline V gene. CDR3 bases: TGCGCCAGCAGCCACCGGACAGGTCGGGTTTACGAGCAGTACTTC. It encodes CASSHRTGRVYEQYF.

The chain couples TRBV12-3 or TRBV12-4 to TRBJ1-5; D not resolved. Trimming shortened V by 1 base and J by 7 bases, and 8 bases separated the two germline ends. The CDR3 consists of 13 residues. CDR3 DNA sequence: TGTGCCAGCAGTTTAGTGGTCGAGCAGCCCCAGCATTTT. It encodes CASSLVVEQPQHF.

This chain links TRBV19 with TRBJ2-3; 10 bases are shared with TRBD1. Trimming removed 6 bases from V and 6 bases from J; junction bases left unmatched: 9. The CDR3 consists of 15 residues. In germline, CDR1 is LNHDA, CDR2 SQIVND (reference sequence). The CDR3 here is CASSETGGPRDTQYF. The CDR3 DNA reads as TGTGCCAGTAGCGAGACAGGGGGCCCCCGGGATACGCAGTATTTT.

This clone was seen just once. The chain combines TRBV9 with TRBJ2-7, with 9 positions matching TRBD2. The CDR3 runs to 16 residues. V lost 2 bases to trimming and J lost 5 bases; unmatched junction nucleotides: 11. Per germline, CDR1 SGDLS and CDR2 YYNGEE. As DNA, the CDR3 is TGTGCCAGCAGCGTTGGGCTAGCGGGAATAATTCACGAGCAGTACTTC. Amino acid sequence: CASSVGLAGIIHEQYF.

The chain combines TRBV7-9 with TRBJ1-1; D may be TRBD1 (5 bases). The CDR3 sequence is 19 residues long. The ends were cut back, 3 bases at V and 6 bases at J, with 29 bases in the middle. Looked up from germline, CDR1 is SEHNR and CDR2 is FQNEAQ (reference sequence). CDR3 sequence (DNA): TGTGCCAGCAGCTTTGCGCAGTGGAGAGCCGGGAGGGACCAGTCTGAAGCTTTCTTT. Residues: CASSFAQWRAGRDQSEAFF.

The chain joins TRBV6-6 to TRBJ2-7; the match to TRBD2 covers 7 bases. J lost 3 bases, V lost 4 bases, and 6 bases had no gene match. The CDR3 loop spans 14 amino acids. Per the germline V gene, CDR1 is MNHNY and CDR2 is SVGAGI (reference sequence). The CDR3 protein is CASSSQGGSYEQYF. CDR3 nucleotide sequence: TGTGCCAGCAGTTCCCAGGGAGGGAGCTACGAGCAGTACTTC.

The chain has TRBV7-2 and TRBJ2-2; no definite D call. CDR1 and CDR2 from the germline V gene are SGHTA and FQGNSA. V was pared by 2 bases and J by 5 bases, with 6 bases between. This CDR3 comprises 13 residues. The CDR3 nucleotides are TGTGCCAGCAGCTTATCGCGGACCGGGGAGCTGTTTTTT. This gives the protein CASSLSRTGELFF.

In DNA form, the CDR3 reads TGTGCCAGCAGCCAATACGGGACAGGTGACTACAATGAGCAGTTCTTC. Encoded protein: CASSQYGTGDYNEQFF. V and J are TRBV3-1 (or the pseudogene TRBV3-2) and TRBJ2-1; 8 nucleotides align to TRBD1. In germline, CDR1 is LGHDT, CDR2 YNNKEL (reference sequence). The trim removed 2 bases at V and 3 bases at J, leaving 6 bases unmatched. This CDR3 region has 16 residues.

V gene TRBV9 combines with J gene TRBJ1-2, with D possibly matching TRBD1 (6 bases). Germline-derived CDR1 and CDR2 are SGDLS and YYNGEE. Trimming stripped 4 bases from V and 4 bases from J, with 11 bases between. The CDR3 is 13 residues long. CDR3 in DNA: TGTGCCAGCAGCACCCCGGACAGCTATGGCTACACCTTC. It encodes CASSTPDSYGYTF.

This chain joins TRBV4-2 and TRBJ2-7; 11 bases match TRBD2. Germline CDR1 is LGHNA and CDR2 is YNFKEQ. The junction had 3 bases not matched to a gene; V was cut back by 0 bases and J by 5 bases. This CDR3 contains 15 residues. This CDR3 reads CASSQELAGGDEQYF. The CDR3 DNA sequence: TGTGCCAGCAGCCAAGAGCTAGCGGGGGGCGACGAGCAGTACTTC.

Written as DNA, the CDR3 is TGTGCCAGCGAAACTAAGTTAAGCTCCTACAATGAGCAGTTCTTC. The encoded protein is CASETKLSSYNEQFF. The chain couples TRBV11-2 to TRBJ2-1, with unresolved D. The CDR3 consists of 15 residues. Germline CDR1 and CDR2: SGHAT and FQNNGV. V lost 8 bases and J 0 bases, leaving 14 bases between the germline ends. Complete variable domain (other parts from reference TRBV11-2 and TRBJ2-1): EAGVAQSPRYKIIEKRQSVAFWCNPISGHATLYWYQQILGQGPKLLIQFQNNGVVDDSQLPKDRFSAERLKGVDSTLKIQPAKLEDSAVYLCASETKLSSYNEQFFGPGTRLTVL.

This chain uses TRBV6-6 with TRBJ2-7; the match to TRBD2 covers 9 bases. The germline V gene has CDR1 MNHNY and CDR2 SVGAGI (reference sequence). V lost 6 bases and J lost 0; bases outside the gene matches: 9. The CDR3 is made up of 16 amino acids. CDR3 DNA: TGTGCCAGCAGGCGTACCGATAGCGGGAGCTCCTACGAGCAGTACTTC. Translated: CASRRTDSGSSYEQYF.

The chain employs TRBV19 and TRBJ2-7, with TRBD1 identical over 9 bases. V trimming: 4 bases; J trimming: 3 bases; junction bases outside the gene matches: 10. Germline V gene sequence: CDR1 LNHDA, CDR2 SQIVND (reference sequence). The CDR3 runs to 16 residues. The CDR3 coding sequence is TGTGCCAGTAGTACTGGGACAGGGAAGCCCATCTACGAGCAGTACTTC. Translation gives CASSTGTGKPIYEQYF. Looking up the rest from reference TRBV19 and TRBJ2-7 gives the full variable domain: DGGITQSPKYLFRKEGQNVTLSCEQNLNHDAMYWYRQDPGQGLRLIYYSQIVNDFQKGDIAEGYSVSREKKESFPLTVTSAQKNPTAFYLCASSTGTGKPIYEQYFGPGTRLTVT.

This clone appeared many times. The gene calls are TRBV29-1 and TRBJ2-7; TRBD1 matches at 8 bases. The CDR3 extends over 12 amino acids. CDR1 is SQVTM, CDR2 ANQGSEA, per germline. V lost 4 bases, J lost 6 bases, and 5 bases stayed unmatched. This chain's CDR3 is CSVARGHSEQYF. DNA of the CDR3: TGCAGCGTTGCCAGGGGGCATAGCGAGCAGTACTTC.

The chain uses TRBV3-1 (or the pseudogene TRBV3-2) and TRBJ1-5; 8 bases are a match to TRBD1. There are 14 residues in the CDR3. Germline CDR1 reads LGHDT; CDR2 reads YNNKEL (reference sequence). With V trimmed by 5 bases and J by 5 bases, 5 bases remained unmatched. The CDR3 DNA is TGTGCCAGCAGCTCAGGGGGCGTCGATCAGCCCCAGCATTTT. Its translation: CASSSGGVDQPQHF.

The CDR3 DNA reads as TGTGCCAGCAGGGAACAGGGCTACGAGCAGTACTTC. This gives the protein CASREQGYEQYF. J is TRBJ2-7 and V is TRBV12-3 or TRBV12-4; D may be TRBD1 (6 bases). Trimming left V 6 bases short and J 3 bases short, with 9 bases between. The CDR3 is 12 amino acids.

The chain is built from TRBV7-2 and TRBJ2-1; 8 bases match TRBD2. The germline V gene has CDR1 SGHTA and CDR2 FQGNSA. CDR3 length: 15 amino acids. V trimming: 3 bases; J trimming: 6 bases; junction bases outside the gene matches: 7. DNA of the CDR3: TGTGCCAGCAGCTTGCGAGCGGGAGCAGTCAATGAGCAGTTCTTC. Amino acid sequence: CASSLRAGAVNEQFF.

The chain uses TRBV5-4 and TRBJ2-1; the D gene is possibly TRBD1 (6 bases). Trimming cost V 0 bases and J 6 bases, with 19 bases left between them. The V gene's germline CDR1 is SGHNT and CDR2 YYREEE (reference sequence). CDR3 length: 17 residues. The chain's CDR3 is CASSLAGAGIGGNEQFF. CDR3 nucleotide sequence: TGTGCCAGCAGCTTGGCAGGGGCCGGCATAGGCGGCAATGAGCAGTTCTTC.

This clone appeared a few times. V gene TRBV2 combines with J gene TRBJ2-5; tentatively, D is TRBD1 (6 bases). In germline, CDR1 is SNHLY, CDR2 FYNNEI. V lost 11 bases and J 5 bases, leaving 18 bases between the germline ends. CDR3 length equals 13 residues. The CDR3, as DNA: TGTGCCGGACGACAGGACCGGACGGAGACCCAGTACTTC. It encodes CAGRQDRTETQYF.

V usage is TRBV29-1 and J usage is TRBJ2-3, with unresolved D. Germline V gives CDR1 SQVTM, CDR2 ANQGSEA. The CDR3 is 14 residues long. The V end was cut by 3 bases, the J end by 4 bases, with 14 bases between. DNA for the CDR3: TGCAGCGTTGAGCTTGGCCCCACACCAGATACGCAGTATTTT. Its translation is CSVELGPTPDTQYF.

CDR3 bases: TGTGCCAGCAGCTTATTGACAGGACGCCAAGAGACCCAGTACTTC. Amino acid sequence: CASSLLTGRQETQYF. The chain links TRBV7-2 to TRBJ2-5; D possibly corresponds to TRBD1 (6 bases). CDR1 and CDR2 from the germline V gene are SGHTA and FQGNSA. CDR3 size: 15 residues. Trimming shortened V by 2 bases and J by 1 base, and 11 bases separated the two germline ends.